These 5 T cell receptor beta chains share one sample of origin, sequenced in a study of T cells in Graves' hyperthyroidism and ophthalmopathy. It was RNA transcripts that yielded the amplified TCR beta CDR3 regions. An initial round of RT-PCR targeting the TCR CDR3 relied on the HTBI primer set. TCRdb reprocessed the multiplex PCR reads with MiXCR, giving one entry per CDR3 protein. This sample has 500,000 to 650,000 distinct CDR3 sequences, with more than 12% found just once. The sequencing sample was made of blood. The origin of the receptors is a woman aged 45-65 years with Graves' ophthalmopathy.

This chain connects TRBV24-1 to TRBJ1-2; 7 bases line up with TRBD1. The length of the CDR3 is 13 residues. Trimming at V came to 6 bases and at J to 3 bases, leaving 3 bases not matched to a gene. The germline V gene has CDR1 KGHDR and CDR2 SFDVKD. The CDR3 region is CATSRQGYYGYTF. Here the CDR3 DNA reads TGTGCCACCAGTCGACAGGGATACTATGGCTACACCTTC.

This clonotype was counted at least ten times. The gene calls are TRBV7-9 and TRBJ2-7; 7 bases line up with TRBD2. This CDR3 contains 13 residues. Germline CDR1 SEHNR, CDR2 FQNEAQ (reference sequence). The trim removed 3 bases at V and 4 bases at J, leaving 3 bases unmatched. CDR3 nucleotide sequence: TGTGCCAGCAGCTTTCGGGGGGAATACGAGCAGTACTTC. Protein: CASSFRGEYEQYF.

This chain joins TRBV18 and TRBJ2-1, with D perhaps given as TRBD1 or TRBD2 (5 bases each). Germline V CDR1 and CDR2: KGHSH, LQKENI. The CDR3 length is 15 residues. Trimming took 2 bases from V and 4 from J, leaving 12 bases between them. The CDR3 sequence: CASSPARGGYNEQFF. CDR3 nucleotide sequence: TGTGCCAGCTCACCAGCGAGGGGTGGGTACAATGAGCAGTTCTTC.

In regard to this clonotype: A much more abundant neighbour one base away suggests this may be a read error. The chain couples TRBV11-2 to TRBJ1-2; TRBD1 aligns across 9 bases. Germline CDR1 reads SGHAT; CDR2 reads FQNNGV. This CDR3 spans 16 amino acids. The CDR3 protein is CAGSPQGTGLNYGYTF. The CDR3 DNA follows: TGTGCCGGCAGCCCCCAAGGGACAGGGCTTAACTATGGCTACACCTTC.

There are many counts of this clonotype. V is TRBV28 and J is TRBJ2-4; TRBD2 matches at 10 bases. This CDR3 has 14 residues. Germline trimming cut 2 bases from V and 8 bases from J; bases unmatched to any gene: 3. CDR1 is MDHEN, CDR2 SYDVKM, per germline. The CDR3 bases are TGTGCCAGCAGTTTACGGACTAGCGGTGACATTCAGTACTTC. This sequence encodes CASSLRTSGDIQYF.